The 29 T cell receptor beta chains below all came from one sample that was sequenced in a study of blood T cells in healthy people across ages. A sample-barcoded 5' primer and a J-beta primer mix were used in a second PCR of roughly 7 to 11 cycles. One entry per CDR3 protein, called by TCRdb with MiXCR from the 5' RACE reads. The sample records around 700,000 distinct CDR3 sequences, 25% being singletons. The same data also contributed to another study, on T cells of mothers and their children.

The source material was blood. These receptors were taken from a boy between 5 and 17 years old in good health.

The rearrangement uses TRBV9 and TRBJ2-1; maybe TRBD1 (5 bases). Germline CDR1 reads SGDLS; CDR2 reads YYNGEE. This CDR3 has 16 amino acids. Between the trimmed V and J ends, which lost 0 bases and 1 base, there was a span of 11 bases. The CDR3, as DNA: TGTGCCAGCAGCGTAGAAGGGGTTTCGTCCTACAATGAGCAGTTCTTC. Its translation is CASSVEGVSSYNEQFF.

This clonotype was detected only a few times. The gene calls are TRBV10-3 and TRBJ2-4; D is possibly TRBD1 (5 bases). V dropped 5 bases and J dropped 3 bases, with 14 bases sitting between them. This CDR3 has 15 residues. Per the germline V gene, CDR1 is ENHRY and CDR2 is SYGVKD. CDR3 loop: CAISTTIGVKNIQYF. For the CDR3, the DNA is TGTGCCATCAGTACCACGATAGGGGTCAAAAACATTCAGTACTTC.

This clonotype was observed a handful of times. V gene TRBV13 combines with J gene TRBJ2-1; D not resolved. The DNA end lines up better with TRBJ2-5; the J call may be wrong. The CDR3 contains 15 residues. Germline loops: CDR1 PRHDT, CDR2 FYEKMQ (reference sequence). The CDR3 nucleotides are TGTGCCAGCAGCCTCGGACGTCAACCTGAAGAGACCCAGTACTTC. The encoded protein is CASSLGRQPEETQYF.

This chain links TRBV4-1 with TRBJ1-1; D possibly corresponds to TRBD1 (5 bases). This CDR3 has 15 residues. Trimming stripped 4 bases from V and 7 bases from J, with 19 bases between. The germline V gene encodes CDR1 MGHRA and CDR2 YSYEKL. CDR3 region: CASSRVQVGTDEAFF. DNA of the CDR3: TGCGCCAGCAGCCGCGTTCAGGTCGGGACGGATGAAGCTTTCTTT.

Here the CDR3 reads CASSRRDPGASPLHF. CDR3 nucleotide sequence: TGTGCCAGCAGCCGAAGGGACCCCGGGGCTTCACCCCTCCACTTT. The chain couples TRBV7-9 to TRBJ1-6, with D maybe TRBD1 (5 bases). The germline V gene encodes CDR1 SEHNR and CDR2 FQNEAQ (reference sequence). There are 15 residues in the CDR3. Trimming took off 5 bases at V and 9 bases at J, with 17 bases between the two ends.

For this clonotype: One end of the junction fails to match germline, which may point to a read error. The DNA for the CDR3 is TGTGCCAACAGTTTAGCACCACCAAGCTCCTACAATGAGCAGTTCTTC. It specifies CANSLAPPSSYNEQFF. V is TRBV12-3 or TRBV12-4 and J is TRBJ2-1; D not resolved. The CDR3 has 16 residues.

This chain joins TRBV6-5 and TRBJ2-5, with D possibly TRBD2 on 6 matching bases. The tail of the sequence fits TRBJ2-1 better, so the J call may be wrong. In germline, CDR1 is MNHEY, CDR2 SVGAGI. The CDR3 extends over 14 amino acids. In DNA form, the CDR3 reads TGTGCCAGCAGTTACTCCGCTAGCGCGGATGAGCAGTTCTTC. This translates into CASSYSASADEQFF.

This clonotype was seen only a few times. A read error may account for a junction end that differs from germline. The V call is TRBV6-2 or TRBV6-3, the J call TRBJ2-3; D gene uncertain. Germline V gives CDR1 MNHEY, CDR2 SVGEGT. The CDR3 length is 13 residues. CDR3 nucleotide sequence: TGTGCCAGCAGCTACTTTACCACAGATACGCAGTATTTT. Protein product: CASSYFTTDTQYF.

The chain employs TRBV2 and TRBJ2-4; D is uncertain. The CDR3 sequence is 12 residues long. Trimming pared 9 bases from V and 7 bases from J, leaving 13 bases between. Germline CDR1 reads SNHLY; CDR2 reads FYNNEI. CDR3: CASQPEPNIQYF. The CDR3 DNA reads TGTGCCAGTCAACCAGAACCTAACATTCAGTACTTC.

This clonotype was seen a handful of times. The V call is TRBV4-2, the J call TRBJ2-7, with D uncertain. The CDR3 covers 13 residues. Trimming left V 2 bases short and J 6 bases short, with 11 bases between. Germline lookup yields CDR1 LGHNA and CDR2 YNFKEQ. The CDR3 DNA is TGTGCCAGCAGCCAATTCTCCGCGCGCGAGCAGTACTTC. Translation gives CASSQFSAREQYF.

CDR3 loop: CASSDSSSGANVLTF. Written as DNA, the CDR3 is TGTGCCAGCAGTGACTCGAGCTCTGGGGCCAACGTCCTGACTTTC. The chain links TRBV6-4 to TRBJ2-6; no definite D call. CDR3 size: 15 residues. CDR1 MRHNA and CDR2 SNTAGT come from the germline V gene. V gave up 0 bases and J gave up 0 bases, with 3 bases separating them.

The V call is TRBV20-1, the J call TRBJ2-6; perhaps TRBD2 as D (6 bases). Germline V gene lookup returns CDR1 DFQATT and CDR2 SNEGSKA (reference sequence). The CDR3 length is 18 residues. Deletions cut 2 bases from V and 0 bases from J, with 17 bases between. This CDR3 reads CSARYTGLRSSGANVLTF. Written as DNA, the CDR3 is TGCAGTGCTAGATACACGGGACTGAGAAGCTCTGGGGCCAACGTCCTGACTTTC.

The rearrangement joins TRBV13 to TRBJ1-1; D is unclear. The V end lost 2 bases, the J end lost 4 bases, and 8 bases lay between the germline ends. Germline V gives CDR1 PRHDT, CDR2 FYEKMQ (reference sequence). There are 13 residues in the CDR3. Here the CDR3 DNA reads TGTGCCAGCAGCTTACGCGGTTTCACTGAAGCTTTCTTT. It specifies CASSLRGFTEAFF.

The CDR3 region is CASRKTGTGGGGELFF. CDR3 DNA sequence: TGTGCCAGCAGAAAGACGGGGACAGGTGGCGGCGGGGAGCTGTTTTTT. V gene TRBV6-6 combines with J gene TRBJ2-2; TRBD1 matches 8 bases. V was pared by 6 bases and J by 7 bases, with 13 bases of the junction left unmatched. The CDR3 extends over 16 amino acids. Germline loops: CDR1 MNHNY, CDR2 SVGAGI (reference sequence).

This chain links TRBV7-2 with TRBJ1-4; 8 nucleotides align to TRBD1. CDR1 and CDR2 from the germline V gene are SGHTA and FQGNSA. This CDR3 contains 15 residues. Trimming at V came to 1 base and at J to 7 bases, leaving 5 bases not matched to a gene. Here the CDR3 DNA reads TGTGCCAGCAGCTTAGGAGGGACAGGTTCTGAAAAACTGTTTTTT. Translating it yields CASSLGGTGSEKLFF.

The gene calls are TRBV29-1 and TRBJ2-5, with a tentative D call TRBD2 (5 bases). The J call may be faulty, since TRBJ2-7 better matches the DNA end. Germline V lookup: CDR1 SQVTM, CDR2 ANQGSEA. The CDR3 length is 13 residues. The CDR3 DNA reads as TGCAGCGTTGGAGTACGGGGAACCTACGAGCAGTACTTC. It translates to CSVGVRGTYEQYF.

The rearrangement joins TRBV5-6 to TRBJ2-5; no clear D gene. CDR1 SGHDT and CDR2 YYEEEE come from the germline V gene. The CDR3 is made up of 14 amino acids. V was cut by 0 bases and J by 5 bases, with 11 bases left in between. The CDR3 spells CASSLDGVTETQYF. In nucleotides, the CDR3 is TGTGCCAGCAGCTTGGACGGTGTTACGGAGACCCAGTACTTC.

V is TRBV7-8 and J is TRBJ2-4; D not resolved. CDR3 length: 15 residues. Trimming stripped 5 bases from V and 1 base from J, with 12 bases between. In germline, CDR1 is SGHVS, CDR2 FQNEAQ. The CDR3 DNA reads as TGTGCCAGCAGCCCACAGTTCGGTGCCAAAAACATTCAGTACTTC. Translating it yields CASSPQFGAKNIQYF. Filled out from reference TRBV7-8 and TRBJ2-4, the complete variable domain reads GAGVSQSPRYKVAKRGQDVALRCDPISGHVSLFWYQQALGQGPEFLTYFQNEAQLDKSGLPSDRFFAERPEGSVSTLKIQRTQQEDSAVYLCASSPQFGAKNIQYFGAGTRLSVL.

The table lists this clonotype with a few counts. The chain couples TRBV29-1 to TRBJ2-1; 13 bases align to TRBD2. J lost 9 bases, V lost 6 bases, and 8 bases had no gene match. The CDR3 extends over 14 amino acids. Germline lookup yields CDR1 SQVTM and CDR2 ANQGSEA. Written as DNA, the CDR3 is TGCAGCGTCCACACTAGCGGGGGGGGAATTGAGCAGTTCTTC. Protein sequence: CSVHTSGGGIEQFF.

V gene TRBV12-3 or TRBV12-4 combines with J gene TRBJ2-5, with 12 bases fitting TRBD2. The J call may be wrong; the DNA end is better matched by TRBJ2-7. There are 15 residues in the CDR3. CDR3 in amino acids: CASSLRTSGTSEQYF. CDR3 nucleotides: TGTGCCAGCAGTCTCAGGACTAGCGGGACGAGCGAGCAGTACTTC.

V usage is TRBV29-1 and J usage is TRBJ2-1; 13 nucleotides match TRBD2. Germline V lookup: CDR1 SQVTM, CDR2 ANQGSEA. J was trimmed by 5 bases and V by 1 base; bases with no gene match: 2. The length of the CDR3 is 15 residues. The CDR3, as DNA: TGCAGCGTTGAAGGGGGGACTAGCGGGAACAATGAGCAGTTCTTC. Amino acid sequence: CSVEGGTSGNNEQFF.

The chain uses TRBV4-1 and TRBJ1-2; D not certain. CDR3 length: 16 amino acids. The ends were cut back, 0 bases at V and 2 bases at J, with 13 bases in the middle. CDR1 MGHRA and CDR2 YSYEKL come from the germline V gene. The CDR3 sequence is CASSQDLETQNYGYTF. The CDR3 DNA follows: TGCGCCAGCAGCCAAGATCTCGAGACACAGAACTATGGCTACACCTTC.

The chain carries TRBV5-1 and TRBJ1-3, with D unresolved. The CDR3 spans 17 residues. V was trimmed by 0 bases and J by 0 bases, leaving 13 bases between them. The germline V gene encodes CDR1 SGHRS and CDR2 YFSETQ. The CDR3 here is CASSLASGRLSGNTIYF. The DNA of the CDR3 is TGCGCCAGCAGCTTGGCCTCGGGGAGGCTCTCTGGAAACACCATATATTTT. Complete variable domain (other parts from reference TRBV5-1 and TRBJ1-3): KAGVTQTPRYLIKTRGQQVTLSCSPISGHRSVSWYQQTPGQGLQFLFEYFSETQRNKGNFPGRFSGRQFSNSRSEMNVSTLELGDSALYLCASSLASGRLSGNTIYFGEGSWLTVV.

CDR3 coding DNA: TGTGCCAGCAGCTTAGCGGGACTAGCGGGAGGAGGAGAGACCCAGTACTTC. Encoded protein: CASSLAGLAGGGETQYF. The chain joins TRBV7-9 to TRBJ2-7; 15 bases fit TRBD2. The J call may be mistaken, given a closer DNA end match to TRBJ2-5. The CDR3 consists of 17 residues. Germline CDR1 is SEHNR and CDR2 is FQNEAQ (reference sequence).

This clonotype was seen more than once but under ten times. This CDR3 reads CASSLAVGGKETQYF. DNA of the CDR3: TGTGCCAGCAGCTTAGCAGTCGGGGGAAAAGAGACCCAGTACTTC. V gene TRBV7-9 combines with J gene TRBJ2-5, with D perhaps TRBD2 (6 bases). CDR1 SEHNR and CDR2 FQNEAQ come from the germline V gene (reference sequence). This CDR3 contains 15 residues. V shed 0 bases and J shed 3 bases, with 11 bases lying between them.

This clonotype was observed a handful of times. The genes are TRBV13 and TRBJ2-5; possible D gene TRBD1, 6 bases. This CDR3 region has 13 residues. The V gene lost 7 bases and the J gene lost 2 bases, with 11 bases spanning the gap. Germline V gene data show CDR1 as PRHDT and CDR2 as FYEKMQ (reference sequence). Here the CDR3 reads CASTWGQQETQYF. CDR3 nucleotide sequence: TGTGCCAGCACCTGGGGGCAGCAAGAGACCCAGTACTTC.

This chain uses TRBV29-1 with TRBJ2-2; TRBD2 might be the D (6 bases). The CDR3 contains 13 residues. Trimming removed 7 bases from V and 6 bases from J, with 15 bases in between. Germline V lookup: CDR1 SQVTM, CDR2 ANQGSEA. The CDR3 nucleotides read TGCAGCGCTCGAAGGTCGGGGGCCGGGGAGCTGTTTTTT. It translates to CSARRSGAGELFF.

This clonotype was observed a few times. This chain links TRBV7-9 with TRBJ2-1, with 7 bases lining up with TRBD2. The CDR3 length is 11 residues. V lost 6 bases to trimming and J lost 8 bases; unmatched junction nucleotides: 1. The V gene's germline CDR1 is SEHNR and CDR2 FQNEAQ (reference sequence). The CDR3 region is CASRGRDEQFF. The CDR3, as DNA: TGTGCCAGCAGGGGGAGGGATGAGCAGTTCTTC.

This chain connects TRBV27 to TRBJ1-4, with TRBD1 identical over 9 bases. CDR3 length: 16 amino acids. Trimming cost V 7 bases and J 5 bases; bases outside gene matches: 11. CDR1 and CDR2 (germline): MNHEY, SMNVEV (reference sequence). DNA for the CDR3: TGTGCCAGCAATCCCATCGGGACAGGGCGAAATGAAAAACTGTTTTTT. As protein: CASNPIGTGRNEKLFF.